This T cell receptor (beta chain) was sequenced in a study of blood T cell repertoires in COVID-19. Looked up from germline, CDR1 is LGHDT and CDR2 is YNNKEL (reference sequence). CDR3 length: 16 amino acids. Trimming removed 0 bases from V and 3 bases from J; junction bases left unmatched: 4. Sequenced by immunoSEQ multiplex PCR; TCRdb stores in-frame clones only, minus some. This table holds approximately 150,000 clones, over 80% found once. The study drew participants aged roughly 18 to 89 years from roughly 25 US areas. Categorization into cohorts depended on clinical history that participants reported. No more than 2 weeks before study entry, exposed participants had met a case of COVID-19.

The V and J genes are TRBV3-1 (or the pseudogene TRBV3-2) and TRBJ2-1; 8 nucleotides line up with TRBD2. Sequenced material: PBMCs or T cells enriched from blood (not recorded which). The sequence was obtained from a man between 65 and 85 years old who had been exposed to COVID-19. The CDR3 region is CASSQDPGGGYNEQFF. Here the CDR3 DNA reads TGTGCCAGCAGCCAAGATCCGGGGGGGGGCTACAATGAGCAGTTCTTC.